The source of this T cell receptor (beta chain) is a study of blood T cells in healthy people across ages (dated by TCRdb to between 2014 and 2016). Study-level background: In model experiments, roughly one uniquely barcoded TCR beta cDNA molecule per two T cells was captured by template switching. Using deep sequencing normalized with unique cDNA molecular identifiers, the study measured how TCR beta repertoire diversity changes with age. Donors were grouped into four age groups: young (average approximately 15 years), middle-aged (around 39), aged (around 60) and long-lived (approximately 78). To avoid experimental bias, donors of different ages were distributed randomly across sequencing lanes. The study analyzed two additional independent replicas of 1 million unique cDNA reads from the same blood draw for two donors, one aged 18 to 30 and one aged 80 or older.

This clonotype was picked up many times. This receptor's antigen is unknown. No base-level quality is on record; no much larger clone is a single base apart. Library preparation employed 5' RACE. The instrument was an Illumina HiSeq 2500. A second roughly 7 to 12 cycle PCR used a sample-barcoded 5' primer and a J-beta primer mix. A unique molecular identifier was introduced onto each TCR beta cDNA molecule by a template-switch 5' adaptor carrying 12 random nucleotides. At least 2.5 million CDR3-containing paired-end reads were obtained from each sample. The Mint cDNA synthesis kit, primed by a TRBC-specific oligonucleotide, was used to synthesize first-strand cDNA from all RNA. All cDNA was treated with uracil-DNA glycosylase and then went through a first 18-cycle PCR with the universal primers M1SS and BC2_uni_R. The study's own analysis went as follows. For normalization, 1 million high-quality reads were randomly selected from each sample, with every read carrying a distinct molecular identifier. Reads sharing molecular identifiers were discarded rather than binned into consensus sequences. MiTCR, set to a Q25 quality threshold and the strictest error-elimination algorithm, was used for CDR3 identification, clonotype clustering and error correction. A nonparametric unseen species model with Euler transformation was used to estimate a lower bound on total TCR beta diversity. In-frame beta chains were kept once TCRdb had trimmed the public reads at Q25 with fastp and called clones with MiXCR. Records with the same CDR3 protein are collapsed into one entry carrying the most frequent genes and DNA. The V and J calls, along with clone size, are taken from TCRdb and not from the paper's own processing. This sample holds roughly 700,000 distinct CDR3 sequences; about 30% were observed only once. Approximately 15% of the sample is held by the ten biggest clonotypes.

The donors were around 39 Caucasian individuals from Russia, aged roughly 6 to 90 years, who were systemically healthy. Around 10 milliliters of peripheral blood were drawn from each donor into EDTA-treated Vacutainer tubes. PBMCs were isolated by Ficoll-Paque density-gradient centrifugation, with at least 6.5 million obtained per sample. Total RNA, at least 6 micrograms per sample, was extracted from PBMCs with Trizol reagent. The percentages of naive CD45RAhigh/CD27high T cells were determined by flow cytometry on a PBMC aliquot from every donor. Spanning cysteine to phenylalanine, the CDR3 consists of 15 amino acids. CDR3 DNA only is kept here, 45 bases in frame from base 1. Based on the germline V gene, the CDR1 and CDR2 sequences are SGHTA and FQGNSA. Between the V and J ends, shortened by 8 bases and 0 bases respectively, the junction contains 16 bases. General conclusions and limits of the study: Total diversity estimates from one million sequenced T cells were considered lower bounds and underestimates. Compared with the aged group, the long-lived group had more naive CD4+ T cells, fewer expanded clones and increased TCR diversity, a pattern suggesting age selection. Because the CMV infection status of the donors was unknown, age-related changes in expanded clonotypes may potentially have been confounded. As age increased, observed TCR beta diversity per million T cells dropped in a roughly linear way, and a significant reduction was already evident by age about 36. The percentage of naive T cells measured by flow cytometry correlated strongly with observed TCR beta diversity. Conclusive comparison of naive and antigen-experienced compartments was prevented by the profiling of bulk unsorted PBMCs.

The source material was blood. Recombination connected TRBV7-2 to TRBJ1-1, and the D gene may be TRBD1, 6 bases matching. The source of this sequence is a woman older than 75 in good health. Donor details come from another sample of the same person, matched by shared clones. In nucleotide form, the sequence is TGTGCCAGCTTATTTCCAGGGGCCATGAACACTGAAGCTTTCTTT. Its amino acids are CASLFPGAMNTEAFF.